Given below is one T cell receptor (beta chain) in context. These data belong to a study of response to subunit inactivated influenza vaccine. MiXCR, run by TCRdb on the RT-PCR reads, gives a single entry per CDR3 protein. The sample consists of around 570,000 distinct CDR3 sequences, approximately 10% of them appearing once. CDR1 and CDR2 (germline): LGHNA, YSLEER. Trimming stripped 0 bases from V and 5 bases from J, with 14 bases between. The length of the CDR3 is 15 residues. This sample was also put to use in a study of T cells expressing NK-cell markers. According to that study: Generation of TCR beta cDNA was performed by 5'RACE template switching incorporating UMIs. It was sorted CD3+CD56-NKG2C+, CD3+CD56+NKG2C- and CD3+CD56+NKG2C+ T cells that provided the TCR beta repertoires. Several experiments confined sorting to alpha-beta TCR T cells with an anti-gamma-delta TCR antibody. Dominant NKG2C+ clonotype frequencies of roughly 1.0-7.0% of CD8+ T cells were measured in over 5 donors.

This chain uses TRBV4-3 with TRBJ2-7; D is possibly TRBD1 (6 bases). This receptor was taken from a man aged 50-60 years who received an inactivated influenza vaccine. Here the sequenced sample was PBMCs from blood, taken on the day of vaccination. In nucleotides, the CDR3 is TGCGCCAGCAGCCAAGAAGCGCAGGGGACCGACGAGCAGTACTTC. It translates to CASSQEAQGTDEQYF.